This T cell receptor (beta chain) stems from a study of T cells in Graves' hyperthyroidism and ophthalmopathy. What was amplified from RNA transcripts were TCR beta CDR3 regions. Using the HTBI primer set, a first-round RT-PCR was run on the TCR CDR3. TCRdb re-called the multiplex PCR reads through MiXCR, storing one row per CDR3 protein. The sample includes a few hundred thousand distinct CDR3 sequences, about 45% of them seen just once. Points from the study as a whole: Ophthalmopathy was separated from stable hyperthyroidism by a 13 V-J model. Before onset, ophthalmopathy was predicted by the model a median around 6 months earlier. Most expanded thyroid clonotypes above 0.001 recurred in blood.

The germline CDR1 and CDR2 sequences are SGHAT and FQNNGV. V was cut by 2 bases and J by 3 bases, with 16 bases left in between. The CDR3 totals 16 residues. As concerns this clonotype: As yet, its antigen is unknown.

What was sequenced was peripheral blood or thyroid tissue (not recorded which). This sequence was found in an adult woman with Graves' disease, either hyperthyroidism or ophthalmopathy (not recorded which). The rearrangement joins TRBV11-2 to TRBJ2-5, with D tentatively TRBD1 (5 bases). The CDR3 sequence is CASSLSFSGREETQYF. CDR3 DNA: TGTGCCAGCAGCTTATCGTTCTCTGGCAGGGAAGAGACCCAGTACTTC.